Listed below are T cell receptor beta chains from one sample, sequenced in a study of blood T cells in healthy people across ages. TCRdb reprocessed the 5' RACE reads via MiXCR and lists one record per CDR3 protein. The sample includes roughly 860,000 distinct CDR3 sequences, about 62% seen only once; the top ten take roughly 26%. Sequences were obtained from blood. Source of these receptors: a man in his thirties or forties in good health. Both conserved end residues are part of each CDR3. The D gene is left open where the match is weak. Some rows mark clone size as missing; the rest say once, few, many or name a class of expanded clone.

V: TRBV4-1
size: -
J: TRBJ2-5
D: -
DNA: TGCGCCAGCAGGAACACTCCGGGACGGACACAAGAGACCCAGTACTTC
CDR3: CASRNTPGRTQETQYF

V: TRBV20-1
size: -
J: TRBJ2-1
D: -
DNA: TGCAGTGCCCGGGACCAATACAATGAGCAGTTCTTC
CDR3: CSARDQYNEQFF

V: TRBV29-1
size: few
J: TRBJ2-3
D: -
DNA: TGCAGCGTCGATACCGGACGGGTCACAGATACGCAGTATTTT
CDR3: CSVDTGRVTDTQYF

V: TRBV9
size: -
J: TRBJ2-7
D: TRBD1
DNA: TGTGCCAGCAGCGTGGCAGAGCAGGGGGCTCCCTACGAGCAGTACTTC
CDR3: CASSVAEQGAPYEQYF

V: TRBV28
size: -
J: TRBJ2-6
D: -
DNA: TGTGCTAGTATGGGAGCCAACGTCCTGACTTTC
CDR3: CASMGANVLTF

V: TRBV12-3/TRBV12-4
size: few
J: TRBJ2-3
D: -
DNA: TGTGCCAGCAGTTTAGTGCTGCTGGGTCTGCGGCAGGGCCCGGTAGATACGCAGTATTTT
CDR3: CASSLVLLGLRQGPVDTQYF

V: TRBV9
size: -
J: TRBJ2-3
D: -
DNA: TGTGCCAGCAGCTCCGGACGGCGGGGCGCAGATACGCAGTATTTT
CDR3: CASSSGRRGADTQYF

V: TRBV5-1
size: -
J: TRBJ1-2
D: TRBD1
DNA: TGCGCCAGCAGCCCGCTTCGACGGACAGGGGATTTTAATGGCTACACCTTC
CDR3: CASSPLRRTGDFNGYTF

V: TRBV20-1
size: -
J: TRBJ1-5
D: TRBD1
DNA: TGCAGTGCTAGGGTCCCGAACAGGGGACGGGGGCAGCCCCAGCATTTT
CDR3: CSARVPNRGRGQPQHF

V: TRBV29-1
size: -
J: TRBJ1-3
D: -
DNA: TGCAGCGTTGAGGGGTGGCAGTCAAGCTCTGGAAACACCATATATTTT
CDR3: CSVEGWQSSSGNTIYF

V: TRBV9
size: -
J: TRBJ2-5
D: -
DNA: TGTGCCAGCAGCGTAGATGGAGGTAGCCGGACGGAGACCCAGTACTTC
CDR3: CASSVDGGSRTETQYF

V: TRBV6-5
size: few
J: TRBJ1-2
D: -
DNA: TGTGCCAGCACCCAACTTGGGGGTAGCTATGGCTACACCTTC
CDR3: CASTQLGGSYGYTF

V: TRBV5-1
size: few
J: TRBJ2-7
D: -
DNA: TGCGCCAGCAGCTTGGAGCCCCACTACGAGCAGTACTTC
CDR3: CASSLEPHYEQYF

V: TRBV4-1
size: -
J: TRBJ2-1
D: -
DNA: TGCGCCAGCAGCCAAGAAGGAGGAAATGAGCAGTTCTTC
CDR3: CASSQEGGNEQFF